This T cell receptor beta chain was captured in a study of cytomegalovirus exposure and HLA in healthy donors. A multiplex PCR was run with 60 Vbeta primers and 13 Jbeta primers. Produced via immunoSEQ multiplex PCR; TCRdb's table is partial and in-frame only. Among 80,000 to 100,000 clones listed, roughly 64% were seen once. In the case of this clone: What it binds is unknown.

Germline CDR1 and CDR2: SEHNR and FQNEAQ (reference sequence). Trimming removed 5 bases from V and 3 bases from J, with 13 bases in between. The CDR3 consists of 14 residues. Overall study results and limits: Most TCR sequences proved rare, with some public TCRs found in many donors. In a later analysis, V- and J-gene trimming of beta chains associated with a DCLRE1C missense variant, replicated independently. HLA alleles were associated with around 17,000 TCR beta sequences in a later analysis at 0.05 false discovery rate.

This rearrangement joins TRBV7-9 to TRBJ1-1, with D perhaps TRBD1 (6 bases). Sequencing was carried out using PBMCs. The sequence came from a woman in her 40s in good health and CMV-seropositive. This CDR3 is CASSLRTADTEAFF. CDR3 nucleotides: TGTGCCAGCAGCCTTAGGACAGCGGACACTGAAGCTTTCTTT.